Listed below are T cell receptor beta chains from one sample, sequenced in a study of cytomegalovirus exposure and HLA in healthy donors. TCRdb's copy holds only in-frame clones and misses some; the assay was immunoSEQ multiplex PCR. The table includes under 200,000 clones, over 70% detected once. The source material was PBMCs. Receptors were obtained from a man over 45 in good health and CMV-seropositive. The conserved cysteine and the conserved F or W are not part of the CDR3 here.

v_gene: TRBV4-2
j_gene: TRBJ2-1
CDR3aa: ASSHSGNEQF

v_gene: TRBV2
j_gene: TRBJ1-5
CDR3aa: ASSEALRGNQPQH

v_gene: TRBV5-1
j_gene: TRBJ2-2
CDR3aa: ASSNGLAGVFTGELF

v_gene: TRBV7-7
j_gene: TRBJ2-5
CDR3aa: ASSLGAWDGGIETQY

v_gene: TRBV5-1
j_gene: TRBJ2-1
CDR3aa: ASSLRTGSGNEQF

v_gene: TRBV11-2
j_gene: TRBJ2-7
CDR3aa: ASSSRLAGGTSSYEQY

v_gene: TRBV21-1
j_gene: TRBJ2-2
CDR3aa: ASSLTPGQGFTGELF

v_gene: TRBV4-3
j_gene: TRBJ1-2
CDR3aa: ASSQGSANYGYT

v_gene: TRBV28
j_gene: TRBJ1-1
CDR3aa: ASTLDRGLEAF

v_gene: TRBV2
j_gene: TRBJ1-2
CDR3aa: ASVLAGLEHGYT

v_gene: TRBV15
j_gene: TRBJ1-3
CDR3aa: ATSRAQGRRNTIY

v_gene: TRBV5-1
j_gene: TRBJ1-1
CDR3aa: ASSPRGGNTEAF

v_gene: TRBV9
j_gene: TRBJ2-5
CDR3aa: ASSAPGQGNLETQY

v_gene: TRBV25-1
j_gene: TRBJ2-6
CDR3aa: ASSEGQGVSGANVLT

v_gene: TRBV6-6
j_gene: TRBJ2-7
CDR3aa: ASIKRKLAGEREQY

v_gene: TRBV14
j_gene: TRBJ1-4
CDR3aa: ASSQEGERGKLF

v_gene: TRBV2
j_gene: TRBJ2-3
CDR3aa: ASSGASGVADTQY

v_gene: TRBV5-1
j_gene: TRBJ2-2
CDR3aa: ASRPGTTQNTGELF

v_gene: TRBV5-1
j_gene: TRBJ2-5
CDR3aa: ASRLRTAQETQY

v_gene: TRBV7-7
j_gene: TRBJ2-5
CDR3aa: ASSLMRDQETQY

v_gene: TRBV5-1
j_gene: TRBJ2-7
CDR3aa: ASSLLPRDNEQY

v_gene: TRBV19
j_gene: TRBJ2-1
CDR3aa: ASSIGLALSSYNEQF

v_gene: TRBV27
j_gene: TRBJ2-2
CDR3aa: ASSLSAVGGPTGELF

v_gene: TRBV4-1
j_gene: TRBJ1-1
CDR3aa: ASSPRGQRGLNTEAF

v_gene: TRBV5-1
j_gene: TRBJ2-1
CDR3aa: ASSSGGEIKQKQF